These 32 T cell receptor beta chains originate from one sample sequenced in a study of T cells in Graves' hyperthyroidism and ophthalmopathy. The investigators amplified TCR beta CDR3 regions from RNA transcripts. An initial round of RT-PCR targeting the TCR CDR3 relied on the HTBI primer set. Each CDR3 protein gets one entry after TCRdb re-called the multiplex PCR reads with MiXCR. Seen here are fewer than 200,000 distinct CDR3 sequences, 8% to 9.5% observed once, and the top ten hold roughly a fifth. The sample taken for sequencing was blood. The source is a woman aged 18 to 35 with Graves' hyperthyroidism that later progressed to Graves' ophthalmopathy.

V gene TRBV30 combines with J gene TRBJ2-5; weak D call: TRBD1 (5 bases). Germline V gene sequence: CDR1 GTSNPN, CDR2 SVGIG (reference sequence). This CDR3 has 14 residues. V lost 7 bases and J lost 5, with 20 bases in between. The CDR3 is CAYTRGRVAETQYF. The CDR3 bases are TGTGCCTATACAAGGGGAAGGGTAGCTGAGACCCAGTACTTC.

This clonotype was observed many times. This sequence joins TRBV20-1 and TRBJ2-3; 10 bases are shared with TRBD2. The germline V gene has CDR1 DFQATT and CDR2 SNEGSKA (reference sequence). The CDR3 sequence is 16 residues long. CDR3 protein: CRPSSGGPGAADTQYF. For the CDR3, the DNA is TGCAGGCCCTCTAGCGGGGGCCCAGGAGCGGCAGATACGCAGTATTTT.

This clonotype appeared a few times. V gene TRBV5-5 combines with J gene TRBJ2-2; D is unresolved. Between the trimmed V and J ends, which lost 2 bases and 4 bases, there was a span of 15 bases. CDR3 length: 16 residues. Germline V gene sequence: CDR1 SGHKS, CDR2 YYEKEE (reference sequence). CDR3 nucleotide sequence: TGTGCCAGCAGCTTAACAGTTGGTGCGAGCACCGGGGAGCTGTTTTTT. Translating gives CASSLTVGASTGELFF.

In DNA form, the CDR3 reads TGCGCCAGCAGGATGTCCGGGACAAACACAGATACGCAGTATTTT. Its protein is CASRMSGTNTDTQYF. The chain couples TRBV5-1 to TRBJ2-3; maybe TRBD1 (6 bases). From germline, CDR1 is SGHRS and CDR2 YFSETQ. The CDR3 is 15 residues long. V was trimmed by 5 bases and J by 2 bases, leaving 15 bases between them.

This clonotype was observed many times. The chain recombines TRBV7-3 with TRBJ2-7; 11 bases align to TRBD2. Germline assignment: CDR1 SGHTA and CDR2 FQGTGA. With V trimmed by 5 bases and J by 5 bases, 5 bases remained unmatched. The CDR3 is made up of 14 amino acids. In DNA, the CDR3 is TGTGCCAGCAGCCGTAGCGGGGGGGCTCACGAGCAGTACTTC. Its translation: CASSRSGGAHEQYF.

The chain uses TRBV6-1 and TRBJ2-2; weak D call: TRBD1 (6 bases). V lost 7 bases and J 1 base, leaving 19 bases between the germline ends. Germline CDR1 is MNHNS and CDR2 is SASEGT. The CDR3 is made up of 17 amino acids. CDR3 region: CASINRSDRRNTGELFF. In nucleotides, the CDR3 is TGTGCCAGCATTAACCGGAGCGACAGGAGGAACACCGGGGAGCTGTTTTTT.

The table lists this clonotype with many counts. The rearrangement links TRBV6-1 to TRBJ1-2; TRBD1 matches at 10 bases. Germline lookup yields CDR1 MNHNS and CDR2 SASEGT. The V and J ends lost 5 bases and 4 bases, in that order; junction bases with no gene match: 13. The CDR3 length is 17 residues. The CDR3 DNA follows: TGTGCCAGCAGTCGCGATAGACAGGGGGCGCAGATCTATGGCTACACCTTC. Its protein product is CASSRDRQGAQIYGYTF.

At least ten counts were recorded for this clonotype. The rearrangement uses TRBV7-3 and TRBJ2-2; 13 nucleotides align to TRBD2. Unmatched junction bases numbered 11, after V lost 7 bases and J lost 6 bases. The CDR3 spans 17 residues. Germline values: CDR1 SGHTA, CDR2 FQGTGA. DNA for the CDR3: TGTGCCAGCACCGAAGGGGGACTAGCGGGATTTTCCGGGGAGCTGTTTTTT. It encodes CASTEGGLAGFSGELFF.

This clonotype was seen at least ten times. The chain links TRBV12-3 or TRBV12-4 to TRBJ1-1, with 12 bases that match TRBD1. V gave up 6 bases and J gave up 5 bases; unmatched junction bases: 10. The CDR3 runs 16 residues. For the CDR3, the DNA is TGTGCCAGCAGACCCGCGGGACAGGGGGCTATGACTGAAGCTTTCTTT. Translated: CASRPAGQGAMTEAFF.

This clonotype was picked up a small number of times. A much larger clone lies a single base off, so this may be a read error. V gene TRBV2 combines with J gene TRBJ2-1; no firm D call. The germline V gene encodes CDR1 SNHLY and CDR2 FYNNEI. Trimming took off 9 bases at V and 4 bases at J, with 16 bases between the two ends. CDR3 size: 14 residues. For the CDR3, the DNA is TGTGCCAGTGAAAGGAGTACATATTACAATGAGCAGTTCTTC. This sequence encodes CASERSTYYNEQFF.

Worth noting for this clonotype: The CDR3 carries no conserved terminal phenylalanine or tryptophan, so it likely arises from a read error. The chain is built from TRBV18 and TRBJ2-3; D is possibly TRBD1 (5 bases). Trimming left V 1 base short and J 6 bases short, with 29 bases between. Germline-derived CDR1 and CDR2 are KGHSH and LQKENI. The CDR3 consists of 20 residues. CDR3 sequence (DNA): TGTGCCAGCTCACCACTACCTTTTAGCCCCCAGGGCGGTTTCGGTGATACGCAGTATTTA. It specifies CASSPLPFSPQGGFGDTQYL.

This clonotype appeared many times. The chain uses TRBV14 and TRBJ2-2; D possibly corresponds to TRBD1 (6 bases). Trimming cost V 6 bases and J 5 bases, with 10 bases left between them. The length of the CDR3 is 13 residues. Per germline, CDR1 SGHDN and CDR2 FVKESK. The CDR3 nucleotides read TGTGCCAGCAGGTTTACAGGGACCGGGGAGCTGTTTTTT. Translation: CASRFTGTGELFF.

This clonotype occurred many times. The chain has TRBV30 and TRBJ1-1; D is undetermined. V lost 5 bases to trimming and J lost 1 base, with 8 bases between them. This CDR3 has 12 residues. Per germline, CDR1 GTSNPN and CDR2 SVGIG (reference sequence). CDR3 region: CAWGEKNTEAFF. In DNA form, the CDR3 reads TGTGCCTGGGGAGAGAAGAACACTGAAGCTTTCTTT.

This clonotype was recorded at least ten times. The chain carries TRBV30 and TRBJ2-1, with D possibly being TRBD2 (6 bases). The CDR3 consists of 13 residues. CDR1 is GTSNPN, CDR2 SVGIG, per germline (reference sequence). The V gene lost 8 bases and the J gene lost 8 bases, with 19 bases spanning the gap. Written as DNA, the CDR3 is TGTGCCCGTAGCGGAACAAACGGGGATGAGCAGTTCTTC. Amino acid sequence: CARSGTNGDEQFF.

This clonotype has a count of ten or more. V is TRBV28 and J is TRBJ2-1; TRBD2 matches at 9 bases. Germline V gene data show CDR1 as MDHEN and CDR2 as SYDVKM. The CDR3 is made up of 16 amino acids. The CDR3 DNA reads as TGTGGAGTAAATTTCGGGGAACTAGCGGGTTCCAATGAGCAGTTCTTC. It codes for CGVNFGELAGSNEQFF.

This clonotype was seen repeatedly, ten times or more. The chain joins TRBV9 to TRBJ2-7, with D possibly being TRBD1 or TRBD2 (6 bases each). Germline CDR1 reads SGDLS; CDR2 reads YYNGEE. This CDR3 is 14 amino acids long. V was clipped by 2 bases and J by 1 base, with 10 bases between them. This chain's CDR3 is CASSVSGASYEQYF. Here the CDR3 DNA reads TGTGCCAGCAGCGTCTCGGGGGCATCCTACGAGCAGTACTTC.

This clonotype was counted between two and nine times. V and J are TRBV5-6 and TRBJ2-5; 9 nucleotides agree with TRBD2. The CDR3 spans 16 residues. With 0 bases clipped from V and 1 base from J, the junction kept 4 bases outside the gene matches. Germline V CDR1 and CDR2: SGHDT, YYEEEE. As DNA, the CDR3 is TGTGCCAGCAGCTTGGGTCTAGCGGGGAGCCAAGAGACCCAGTACTTC. This codes for CASSLGLAGSQETQYF.

There are many counts of this clonotype. The chain uses TRBV16 and TRBJ1-2, with TRBD1 identical over 8 bases. Germline lookup yields CDR1 KGHSY and CDR2 FQNENV. V shed 5 bases, J shed 4 bases, and the junction held 12 bases outside the gene matches. The CDR3 spans 16 residues. CDR3 in DNA: TGTGCCAGCAGCGATACCCTTCGACAGGGGATCTATGGCTACACCTTC. It codes for CASSDTLRQGIYGYTF.

This clonotype has a count of ten or more. The chain links TRBV9 to TRBJ1-6, with no clear D. Trimming left V 0 bases short and J 10 bases short, with 14 bases between. CDR1 and CDR2 (germline): SGDLS, YYNGEE. The CDR3 runs to 15 residues. The CDR3 spells CASSVEGQVGSPLHF. CDR3 sequence (DNA): TGTGCCAGCAGCGTAGAAGGCCAGGTGGGCTCACCCCTCCACTTT.

At least ten counts were recorded for this clonotype. The V and J genes are TRBV28 and TRBJ1-1; tentatively, D is TRBD1 (6 bases). The CDR3 contains 12 residues. Trimming pared 10 bases from V and 4 bases from J, leaving 13 bases between. Germline V lookup: CDR1 MDHEN, CDR2 SYDVKM. CDR3: CATGLGGTEAFF. The CDR3 DNA is TGTGCCACAGGACTAGGGGGCACTGAAGCTTTCTTT.

V gene TRBV7-2 combines with J gene TRBJ2-2; D is undetermined. Trimming removed 2 bases from V and 8 bases from J, with 24 bases in between. This CDR3 is built from 18 residues. Germline-derived CDR1 and CDR2 are SGHTA and FQGNSA. CDR3 residues: CASSLNGFFSMGSGELFF. CDR3 DNA sequence: TGTGCCAGCAGCTTAAATGGTTTTTTCTCTATGGGGTCGGGGGAGCTGTTTTTT.

The genes are TRBV18 and TRBJ2-2; unclear D gene. The germline V gene has CDR1 KGHSH and CDR2 LQKENI. The V end was cut by 5 bases, the J end by 4 bases, with 8 bases between. The CDR3 runs to 13 residues. CDR3 sequence (DNA): TGTGCCAGCTCATACGACTCCACCGGGGAGCTGTTTTTT. Protein sequence: CASSYDSTGELFF.

The table lists this clonotype with many counts. The chain combines TRBV5-5 with TRBJ2-5; maybe TRBD2 (5 bases). CDR1 is SGHKS, CDR2 YYEKEE, per germline (reference sequence). Trimming stripped 1 base from V and 2 bases from J, with 9 bases between. The CDR3 spans 14 residues. CDR3 in amino acids: CASSLSGGQETQYF. The CDR3 nucleotides read TGTGCCAGCAGCTTGAGCGGCGGTCAAGAGACCCAGTACTTC.

This clonotype was seen ten or more times. The rearrangement links TRBV7-9 to TRBJ2-5; D remains unclear. The CDR3 is made up of 15 amino acids. V shed 1 base and J shed 0 bases, with 9 bases lying between them. The germline CDR1 and CDR2 sequences are SEHNR and FQNEAQ (reference sequence). CDR3 coding DNA: TGTGCCAGCAGCTTAGTTGTCGTCTACCAAGAGACCCAGTACTTC. This codes for CASSLVVVYQETQYF.

Concerning this clonotype itself: Just one base apart from a much larger clone, this may be a read error. CDR3 nucleotide sequence: TGTACCAGCAGCCGAACCGGACAGGGTGCACCCTACGAGCAGTACTTC. It codes for CTSSRTGQGAPYEQYF. The V gene is TRBV6-1, the J gene TRBJ2-7, with 8 bases lining up with TRBD1. Per the germline V gene, CDR1 is MNHNS and CDR2 is SASEGT. This CDR3 is 16 amino acids long.

In this sample, this clonotype turned up many times. This rearrangement joins TRBV27 to TRBJ1-5, with a weak D call TRBD1 (6 bases). V was pared by 4 bases and J by 3 bases, with 13 bases between. There are 15 residues in the CDR3. CDR1 and CDR2 (germline): MNHEY, SMNVEV (reference sequence). The CDR3 DNA sequence: TGTGCCAGCAGTTATGGGGGCGCCCCCAATCAGCCCCAGCATTTT. Amino acid sequence: CASSYGGAPNQPQHF.

As for this clonotype: One base away lies a much larger clone, so this may be a sequencing read error. The rearrangement links TRBV29-1 to TRBJ2-7, with 7 nucleotides matching TRBD1. The CDR3 covers 13 residues. CDR1 is SQVTM, CDR2 ANQGSEA, per germline. V was pared by 2 bases and J by 5 bases, with 6 bases of the junction left unmatched. The CDR3 region has the DNA TGCAGCGTTGAAAAAGGGACAGAGAACGAGCAGTACTTC. Amino acids: CSVEKGTENEQYF.

The V gene is TRBV4-2, the J gene TRBJ2-3, with D perhaps TRBD1 (5 bases). CDR3 size: 15 residues. Per the germline V gene, CDR1 is LGHNA and CDR2 is YNFKEQ. V was trimmed by 3 bases and J by 0 bases, leaving 10 bases between them. The CDR3 DNA sequence: TGTGCCAGCAGCCAGGGGCAGGCGAGCACAGATACGCAGTATTTT. This encodes CASSQGQASTDTQYF.

As for this clonotype: Lacking the conserved final phenylalanine or tryptophan, this CDR3 likely reflects a read error. V usage is TRBV20-1 and J usage is TRBJ1-5; D remains ambiguous. From germline, CDR1 is DFQATT and CDR2 SNEGSKA (reference sequence). The ends were cut back, 2 bases at V and 3 bases at J, with 5 bases in the middle. The CDR3 runs to 12 residues. The CDR3 DNA reads TGCAGTGCTAGATATGCCAATCAGCCCCAGCATCTT. Protein: CSARYANQPQHL.

The gene calls are TRBV6-1 and TRBJ2-1; D not certain. This CDR3 is built from 12 residues. Trimming cost V 6 bases and J 8 bases, with 11 bases left between them. The germline CDR1 and CDR2 sequences are MNHNS and SASEGT. The CDR3 region has the DNA TGTGCCAGCAGCCAAAACCCCTATGAGCAGTTCTTC. This codes for CASSQNPYEQFF.

A remark on this clonotype: The junction departs from the called germline gene at one end, perhaps through a read error. The chain couples TRBV5-1 to TRBJ1-4; D is perhaps TRBD1 (6 bases). CDR1 and CDR2 from the germline V gene are SGHRS and YFSETQ. The CDR3 extends over 14 amino acids. The CDR3 coding sequence is TGCGTCAGCAGCTTGGAAGGGGGTCGGGAAAAACTGTTTTTT. Its protein product is CVSSLEGGREKLFF.

This clonotype was counted between two and nine times. The chain uses TRBV6-1 and TRBJ1-5; TRBD1 matches at 10 bases. The CDR3 is 15 residues long. CDR1 and CDR2 (germline): MNHNS, SASEGT. Germline trimming cut 6 bases from V and 6 bases from J; bases unmatched to any gene: 8. CDR3 DNA: TGTGCCAGCAGAGCAGGACAGGGGGGGGTTCAGCCCCAGCATTTT. Its protein is CASRAGQGGVQPQHF.